These T cell receptor beta chains were read from a single sample in a study of early T cells in non-severe SARS-CoV-2 infection. TCRdb reanalysed the 5' RACE reads using MiXCR and keeps one entry per CDR3 protein. The sample comprises 45,000 or so distinct CDR3 sequences, around 7.8% of which are singletons, and around 7.9% rests with the top ten. What was sequenced was whole blood. The origin of the receptors is an adult who was a healthcare worker with PCR-confirmed SARS-CoV-2 infection or an uninfected control (not recorded which). The CDR3 runs from the conserved cysteine through the conserved F or W. Each record gives: V gene, clone size, D gene, J gene, CDR3 protein, CDR3 DNA. A D gene is named only where the DNA matches it firmly. The size field is filled for only some rows; it gives once, few, many or a size class.

>TRBV4-3|few|TRBD1|TRBJ2-3
CASSQDATGQNTDTQYF
TGCGCCAGCAGCCAAGATGCAACGGGACAGAACACAGATACGCAGTATTTT
>TRBV12-3/TRBV12-4|few|.|TRBJ2-5
CASSPRLADQETQYF
TGTGCCAGCAGCCCACGCTTGGCGGACCAAGAGACCCAGTACTTC
>TRBV7-7|.|.|TRBJ2-5
CASSLEVAVQTQYF
TGTGCCAGCAGCTTGGAGGTAGCGGTCCAGACCCAGTACTTC
>TRBV27|many|TRBD1|TRBJ2-7
CASRGQGWHEQYF
TGTGCCAGCAGGGGACAGGGGTGGCACGAGCAGTACTTC
>TRBV27|.|.|TRBJ1-2
CASSFRGSNYGYTF
TGTGCCAGCAGTTTTCGGGGCTCCAACTATGGCTACACCTTC
>TRBV9|many|TRBD1|TRBJ1-1
CASSPGQLNTEAFF
TGTGCCAGCAGCCCGGGACAGCTGAACACTGAAGCTTTCTTT
>TRBV20-1|few|.|TRBJ1-5
CSARQDWNQPQHF
TGCAGTGCTAGACAAGACTGGAATCAGCCCCAGCATTTT
>TRBV10-2|.|TRBD1|TRBJ2-1
CASIKGASSYNEQFF
TGCGCCAGCATTAAGGGGGCGTCGTCCTACAATGAGCAGTTCTTC
>TRBV6-5|few|.|TRBJ1-2
CASRRGLNYGYTF
TGTGCCAGCAGGCGCGGTCTTAACTATGGCTACACCTTC
>TRBV20-1|many|.|TRBJ2-7
CSARPIGKGLYEQYF
TGCAGTGCTAGACCAATTGGGAAAGGGCTGTACGAGCAGTACTTC
>TRBV18|.|TRBD1|TRBJ2-1
CASSGTGGNEQFF
TGTGCCAGCTCCGGGACAGGGGGAAATGAGCAGTTCTTC
>TRBV5-1|many|TRBD1|TRBJ1-4
CASSSQPIRQGANEKLFF
TGCGCCAGCAGCTCCCAACCGATCCGACAGGGCGCTAATGAAAAACTGTTTTTT
>TRBV6-5|.|TRBD1|TRBJ2-7
CASSEGGLEYEQYF
TGTGCCAGCTCCGAAGGGGGCCTTGAGTACGAGCAGTACTTC
>TRBV7-6|many|.|TRBJ2-2
CASSSSGVGELFF
TGTGCCAGCAGCTCATCAGGGGTCGGGGAGCTGTTTTTT
>TRBV12-3/TRBV12-4|many|TRBD1|TRBJ1-5
CASSPWTGDYQPQHF
TGTGCCAGCAGTCCCTGGACAGGCGACTATCAGCCCCAGCATTTT
>TRBV20-1|many|TRBD1|TRBJ1-1
CSATGGLTEAFF
TGCAGTGCTACAGGGGGCCTCACTGAAGCTTTCTTT
>TRBV27|.|.|TRBJ1-2
CASSTRRGNYGYTF
TGTGCCAGCAGTACCCGCAGAGGAAACTATGGCTACACCTTC
>TRBV5-1|.|TRBD1|TRBJ1-1
CASSPLQGSTEAFF
TGCGCCAGCAGTCCCCTACAGGGGAGCACTGAAGCTTTCTTT
>TRBV6-2/TRBV6-3|.|TRBD2|TRBJ2-5
CASSRPPLAGEETQYF
TGTGCCAGCAGCCGCCCACCTCTAGCGGGAGAAGAGACCCAGTACTTC
>TRBV6-2/TRBV6-3|many|.|TRBJ1-2
CASSYWREKGYTF
TGTGCCAGCAGTTATTGGAGGGAAAAAGGCTACACCTTC
>TRBV29-1|many|TRBD2|TRBJ2-5
CSVRDTSGEYF
TGCAGCGTGAGGGATACTAGCGGAGAGTACTTC
>TRBV27|once|.|TRBJ2-2
CASSLLDFTGELFF
TGTGCCAGCAGTTTATTGGACTTCACCGGAGAGCTGTTTTTT
>TRBV7-9|many|TRBD1|TRBJ1-1
CASNDGTGENTEAFF
TGTGCCAGCAACGACGGGACAGGAGAGAACACTGAAGCTTTCTTT
>TRBV5-1|few|.|TRBJ1-1
CASSPNPQGLNTEAFF
TGCGCCAGCAGCCCTAACCCACAGGGTCTGAACACTGAAGCTTTCTTT
>TRBV20-1|many|.|TRBJ2-1
CSVIQAAYNEQFF
TGCAGTGTCATACAGGCAGCCTACAATGAGCAGTTCTTC
>TRBV12-2|many|.|TRBJ1-2
CASREPPGQNYGYTF
TGTGCAAGTCGCGAACCTCCGGGACAGAACTATGGCTACACCTTC
>TRBV20-1|.|TRBD2|TRBJ2-7
CSARPRKGLAGYEQYF
TGCAGTGCTAGACCACGAAAGGGACTAGCGGGCTACGAGCAGTACTTC
>TRBV5-4|many|TRBD1|TRBJ2-1
CASSAGTANEQFF
TGTGCCAGCAGCGCAGGGACAGCGAATGAGCAGTTCTTC
>TRBV7-9|many|.|TRBJ2-3
CASNTVNTDTQYF
TGTGCCAGCAACACGGTTAACACAGATACGCAGTATTTT
>TRBV29-1|many|.|TRBJ1-2
CSARAGGGFNYGYTF
TGCAGCGCCCGCGCGGGCGGAGGATTTAACTATGGCTACACCTTC
>TRBV2|few|.|TRBJ1-3
CASSEFPRDSGNTIYF
TGTGCCAGCAGTGAATTTCCCAGGGACTCTGGAAACACCATATATTTT
>TRBV6-2/TRBV6-3|.|.|TRBJ2-7
CASSYGGLRTYEQYF
TGTGCCAGCAGTTACGGCGGTTTAAGAACCTACGAGCAGTACTTC
>TRBV12-3/TRBV12-4|many|.|TRBJ1-6
CASSLAMTATYNSPLHF
TGTGCCAGCAGTTTAGCGATGACAGCCACCTATAATTCACCCCTCCACTTT
>TRBV12-3/TRBV12-4|many|.|TRBJ2-1
CASSFKGTGVSYNEQFF
TGTGCCAGCAGTTTTAAGGGCACCGGAGTCTCCTACAATGAGCAGTTCTTC
>TRBV3-2|.|.|TRBJ2-5
CASSQDPGPGTAQETQYF
TGTGCCAGCAGCCAAGATCCCGGGCCCGGGACAGCCCAAGAGACCCAGTACTTC
>TRBV10-1|.|.|TRBJ2-7
CASSESWGGAAEQYF
TGCGCCAGCAGTGAGTCGTGGGGGGGGGCAGCCGAGCAGTACTTC
>TRBV9|.|.|TRBJ2-3
CASTLTATDTQYF
TGTGCCAGTACACTTACAGCCACAGATACGCAGTATTTT
>TRBV6-4|.|.|TRBJ1-2
CASRAGSYGYTF
TGTGCCAGCAGAGCGGGGAGCTATGGCTACACCTTC
>TRBV30|few|.|TRBJ2-7
CAWSVDSHYEQYF
TGTGCCTGGAGTGTAGACAGCCACTACGAGCAGTACTTC
>TRBV20-1|many|.|TRBJ1-1
CSARAEQSGAFF
TGCAGTGCTAGAGCTGAACAGTCTGGGGCTTTCTTT
>TRBV20-1|many|.|TRBJ2-3
CSATAPNSGDTQYF
TGCAGTGCCACCGCCCCCAACTCGGGGGATACGCAGTATTTT
>TRBV18|many|.|TRBJ2-1
CASSPTGPVGEQFF
TGTGCCAGCTCACCTACAGGTCCCGTCGGGGAGCAGTTCTTC
>TRBV12-3/TRBV12-4|few|.|TRBJ1-1
CASSLVAGHGEAFF
TGTGCCAGCAGTTTAGTAGCGGGGCACGGTGAAGCTTTCTTT
>TRBV12-5|many|.|TRBJ1-1
CASGLHEGGTEAFF
TGTGCTAGTGGTTTGCACGAGGGAGGCACTGAAGCTTTCTTT
>TRBV7-2|.|.|TRBJ2-3
CASSLRDFTDTQYF
TGTGCCAGCAGCTTACGTGACTTCACAGATACGCAGTATTTT
>TRBV9|many|TRBD1|TRBJ2-1
CASSVGDRGYEQFF
TGTGCCAGCAGCGTAGGGGACAGGGGATATGAGCAGTTCTTC
>TRBV3-1|many|.|TRBJ1-1
CASSLGTKTEAFF
TGTGCCAGCAGCCTTGGGACGAAGACTGAAGCTTTCTTT
>TRBV15|many|TRBD1|TRBJ2-2
CATSRGTGLNTGELFF
TGTGCCACCAGCAGAGGGACAGGCCTCAACACCGGGGAGCTGTTTTTT
>TRBV10-1|many|.|TRBJ2-3
CASSPGAGEDTQYF
TGCGCCAGCAGTCCGGGGGCCGGGGAAGATACGCAGTATTTT
>TRBV20-1|many|.|TRBJ1-6
CSALSHTSPLHF
TGCAGTGCCCTTTCCCATACTTCACCCCTCCACTTT
>TRBV28|many|.|TRBJ2-1
CASSYEEGGYNEQFF
TGTGCCAGCAGTTATGAGGAGGGAGGTTACAATGAGCAGTTCTTC
>TRBV7-9|.|.|TRBJ2-7
CASSRDVYEQYF
TGTGCCAGCAGCAGGGACGTCTACGAGCAGTACTTC
>TRBV4-3|few|TRBD1|TRBJ2-7
CASSQGTGWDYEQYF
TGCGCCAGCAGCCAAGGGACAGGGTGGGACTACGAGCAGTACTTC
>TRBV4-1|many|.|TRBJ1-5
CASSQSLHSNQPQHF
TGCGCCAGCAGCCAAAGCCTCCATAGCAATCAGCCCCAGCATTTT
>TRBV6-5|.|TRBD1|TRBJ2-7
CASSYSDRGPQEQYF
TGTGCCAGCAGTTACTCGGACAGGGGGCCGCAGGAGCAGTACTTC
>TRBV7-8|many|.|TRBJ1-6
CASSLAGHSSSPLHF
TGTGCCAGCAGCTTAGCAGGGCACAGTAGTTCACCCCTCCACTTT
>TRBV5-1|once|TRBD1|TRBJ1-2
CASSNRDRVGGYTF
TGCGCCAGCAGCAACCGGGACAGGGTTGGCGGCTACACCTTC
>TRBV28|many|.|TRBJ2-2
CASTRGSPTGELFF
TGTGCCAGCACCCGGGGGTCCCCCACCGGGGAGCTGTTTTTT
>TRBV19|many|.|TRBJ2-7
CASKISVSSYEQYF
TGTGCCAGTAAAATCAGCGTGAGCTCCTACGAGCAGTACTTC
>TRBV5-5|many|.|TRBJ2-2
CASSLAGNTGELFF
TGTGCCAGCAGCTTGGCAGGCAACACCGGGGAGCTGTTTTTT